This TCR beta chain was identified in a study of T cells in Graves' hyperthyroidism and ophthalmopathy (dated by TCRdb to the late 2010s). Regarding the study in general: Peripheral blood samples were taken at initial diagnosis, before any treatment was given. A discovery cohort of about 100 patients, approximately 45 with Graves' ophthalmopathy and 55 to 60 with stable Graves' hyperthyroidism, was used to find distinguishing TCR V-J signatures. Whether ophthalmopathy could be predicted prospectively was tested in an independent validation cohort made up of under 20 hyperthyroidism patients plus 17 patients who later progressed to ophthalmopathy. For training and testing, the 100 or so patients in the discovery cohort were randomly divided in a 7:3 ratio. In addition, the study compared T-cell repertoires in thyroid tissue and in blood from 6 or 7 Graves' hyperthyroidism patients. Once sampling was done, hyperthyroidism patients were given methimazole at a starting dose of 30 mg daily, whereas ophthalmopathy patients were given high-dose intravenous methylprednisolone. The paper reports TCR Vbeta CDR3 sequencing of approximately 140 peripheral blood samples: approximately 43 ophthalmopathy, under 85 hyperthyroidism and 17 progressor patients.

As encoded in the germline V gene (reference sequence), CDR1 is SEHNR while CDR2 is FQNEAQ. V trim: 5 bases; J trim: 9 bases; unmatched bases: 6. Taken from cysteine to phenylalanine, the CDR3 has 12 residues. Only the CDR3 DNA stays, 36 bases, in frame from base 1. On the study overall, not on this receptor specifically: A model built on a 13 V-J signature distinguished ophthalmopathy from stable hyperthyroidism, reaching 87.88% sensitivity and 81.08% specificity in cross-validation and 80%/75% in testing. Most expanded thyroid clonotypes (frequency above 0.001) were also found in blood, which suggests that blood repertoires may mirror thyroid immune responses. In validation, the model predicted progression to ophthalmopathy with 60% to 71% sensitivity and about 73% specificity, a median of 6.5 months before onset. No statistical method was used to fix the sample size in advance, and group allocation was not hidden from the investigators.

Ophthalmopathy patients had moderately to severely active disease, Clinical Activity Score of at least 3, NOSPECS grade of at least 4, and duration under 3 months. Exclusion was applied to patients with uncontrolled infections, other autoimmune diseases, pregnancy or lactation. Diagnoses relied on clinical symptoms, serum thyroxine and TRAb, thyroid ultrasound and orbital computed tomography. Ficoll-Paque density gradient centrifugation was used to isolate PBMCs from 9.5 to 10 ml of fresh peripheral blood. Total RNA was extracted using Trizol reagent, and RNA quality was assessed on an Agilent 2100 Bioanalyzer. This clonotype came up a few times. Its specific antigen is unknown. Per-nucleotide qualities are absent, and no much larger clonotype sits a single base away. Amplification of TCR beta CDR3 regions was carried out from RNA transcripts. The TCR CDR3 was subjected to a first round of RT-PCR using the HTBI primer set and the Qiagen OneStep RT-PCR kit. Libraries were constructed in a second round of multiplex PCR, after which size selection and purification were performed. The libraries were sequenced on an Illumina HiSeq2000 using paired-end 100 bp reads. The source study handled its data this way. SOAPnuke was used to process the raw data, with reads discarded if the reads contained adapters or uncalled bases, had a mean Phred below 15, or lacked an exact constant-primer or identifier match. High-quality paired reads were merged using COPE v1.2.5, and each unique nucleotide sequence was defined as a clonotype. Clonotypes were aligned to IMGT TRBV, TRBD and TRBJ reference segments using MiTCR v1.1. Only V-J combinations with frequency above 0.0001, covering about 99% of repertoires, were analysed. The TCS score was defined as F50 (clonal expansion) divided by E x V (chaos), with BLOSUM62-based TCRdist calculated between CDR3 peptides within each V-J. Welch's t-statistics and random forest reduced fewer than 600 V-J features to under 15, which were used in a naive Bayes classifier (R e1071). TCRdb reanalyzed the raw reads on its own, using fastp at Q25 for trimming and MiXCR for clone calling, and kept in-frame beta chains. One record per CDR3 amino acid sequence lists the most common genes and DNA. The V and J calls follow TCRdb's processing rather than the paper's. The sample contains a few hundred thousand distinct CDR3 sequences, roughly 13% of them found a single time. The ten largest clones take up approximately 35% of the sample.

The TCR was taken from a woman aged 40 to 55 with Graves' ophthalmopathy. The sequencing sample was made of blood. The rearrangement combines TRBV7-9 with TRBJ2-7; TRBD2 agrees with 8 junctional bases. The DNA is TGTGCCAGCAGCCGGGCGGGGGGCTGGCAGTACTTC. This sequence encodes CASSRAGGWQYF.